This T cell receptor (beta chain) was documented in a study of T cells after posttransplantation cyclophosphamide (dated by TCRdb to 2016 to 2017). As for the study more broadly: T cell repertoire reconstitution was tracked by TRB sequencing after myeloablative bone marrow transplantation in which posttransplantation cyclophosphamide was used as GVHD prophylaxis. Samples from under 40 PTCy-treated patients and 16 related bone marrow donors of those patients were subjected to antigen receptor sequencing. TRB sequencing was performed on blood from all 35 or so PTCy patients with 1-year posttransplant specimens. In 3 patients, up to about 3 additional blood samples taken between 2 and 5.2 years after transplant also underwent TRB sequencing, as did pretransplant blood from a handful of patients. TRA and TRB clonality were tightly correlated in 9 samples, so subsequent TCR analyses focused on TRB only. Public TRB sequences were queried against a database of over 3,000 sequences associated with responses to pathogens, tumor antigens, self-antigens and alloantigens.

Peripheral blood samples were provided by related bone marrow donors on the day of marrow donation. Mononuclear cells from peripheral blood and bone marrow were separated by Ficoll-Hypaque density centrifugation and then cryopreserved. Sequences SGDLS (CDR1) and YYNGEE (CDR2) are obtained from the germline V gene. V trim: 4 bases; J trim: 4 bases; unmatched bases: 12. The CDR3, cysteine through phenylalanine, is 16 amino acids long. CDR3 DNA is the only sequence kept; it has 48 bases, read in frame from the first base. Genomic DNA was the input for TRB sequencing, which was run either with the immunoSEQ assay at survey resolution or with the hsTCRB kit. The paper's data handling went like this. The immunoSEQ software handled initial read processing, and the LymphoSeq R package was used for repertoire analyses. Clonality was computed as 1 minus normalized Shannon entropy, and a Gini coefficient was also calculated for each TRB dataset. Phenotypes of unsorted samples were inferred by mapping TRB sequences from sorted subsets of the recipient or donor onto the same recipient's unsorted samples. TCRdb took over this immuneACCESS table, retaining in-frame rearrangements with V and J assigned. Such tables are incomplete; in checked studies, under half of the missing clones stem from an unresolved V gene, and the remainder is unexplained. Clonal size and the V and J genes are those of that table, whereas D and trimming came from the DNA. This sample was tabulated with some 37,000 clones, among which there are no singletons. The ten largest make up approximately 1.1% of the sample.

This clone was seen a few times. This receptor's antigen is unknown. Base quality data are lacking; no much larger clone is found one base away. The paper as a whole reports these results and caveats: Donor-recipient similarity was low at 1-2 months but increased during the first year, and donor CD8+ memory clones often dominated later blood repertoires. Across the 35 to 55 patients, TRB clonality was highly associated with recipient CMV seropositivity and CMV reactivation, and diversity with PTCy was similar to that in the CNI/methotrexate controls. The TRB repertoires of T cells infiltrating skin or the GI tract showed only limited overlap with the TRB repertoires found in blood.

Sequenced input: PBMCs. The receptor was derived from a girl aged 10-17 years in good health, CMV-negative, and a related stem cell transplant donor. The chain employs TRBV9 and TRBJ1-1; 8 junctional bases match TRBD1. At the DNA level, the sequence is TGTGCCAGCAGCCCAAGGGGGGTCACAGGGGGCACTGAAGCTTTCTTT. Its coded protein is CASSPRGVTGGTEAFF.